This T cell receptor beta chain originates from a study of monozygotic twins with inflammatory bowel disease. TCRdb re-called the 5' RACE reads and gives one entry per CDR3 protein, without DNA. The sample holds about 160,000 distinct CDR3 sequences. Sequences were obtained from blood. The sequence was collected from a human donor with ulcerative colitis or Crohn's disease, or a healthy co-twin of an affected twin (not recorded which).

The CDR3 sequence is CASSLAIRTSGSYEQYF. The gene calls are TRBV5-4 and TRBJ2-7; TCRdb's D gene call, TRBD2, goes unchecked for lack of DNA. Germline V gene sequence: CDR1 SGHNT, CDR2 YYREEE (reference sequence). The CDR3 is made up of 17 amino acids.